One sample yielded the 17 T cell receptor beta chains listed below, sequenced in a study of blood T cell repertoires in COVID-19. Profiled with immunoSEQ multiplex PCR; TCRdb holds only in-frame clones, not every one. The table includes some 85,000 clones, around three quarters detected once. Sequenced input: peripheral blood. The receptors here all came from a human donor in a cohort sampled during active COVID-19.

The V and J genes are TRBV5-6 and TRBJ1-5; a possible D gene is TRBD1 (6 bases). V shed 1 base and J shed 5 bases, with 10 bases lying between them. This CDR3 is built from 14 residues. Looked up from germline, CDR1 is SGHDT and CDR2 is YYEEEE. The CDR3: CASSLSGVHQPQHF. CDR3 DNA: TGTGCCAGCAGCTTGTCAGGGGTCCATCAGCCCCAGCATTTT.

DNA of the CDR3: TGTGCCAGCAGCAACGGTGGGGACAGGGGTTACGAGCAGTACTTC. This translates into CASSNGGDRGYEQYF. The V call is TRBV7-2, the J call TRBJ2-7; 10 bases agree with TRBD1. Germline V gene data show CDR1 as SGHTA and CDR2 as FQGNSA. The CDR3 covers 15 residues. V lost 5 bases, J lost 4 bases, and 8 bases stayed unmatched.

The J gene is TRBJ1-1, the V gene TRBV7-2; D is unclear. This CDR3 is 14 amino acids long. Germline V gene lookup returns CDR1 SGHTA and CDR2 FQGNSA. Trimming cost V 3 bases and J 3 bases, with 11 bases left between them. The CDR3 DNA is TGTGCCAGCAGCTTTCTCTCCACGGACACTGAAGCTTTCTTT. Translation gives CASSFLSTDTEAFF.

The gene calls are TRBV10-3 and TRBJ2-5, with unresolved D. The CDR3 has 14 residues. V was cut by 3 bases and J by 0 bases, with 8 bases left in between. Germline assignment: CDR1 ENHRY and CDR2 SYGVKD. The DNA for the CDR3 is TGTGCCATCAGTGATCCCCCGTACCAAGAGACCCAGTACTTC. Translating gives CAISDPPYQETQYF.

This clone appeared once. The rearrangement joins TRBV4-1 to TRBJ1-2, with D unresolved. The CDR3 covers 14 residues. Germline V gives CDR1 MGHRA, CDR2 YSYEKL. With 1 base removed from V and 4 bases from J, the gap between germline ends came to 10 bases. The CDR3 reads CASSQAVDIYGYTF. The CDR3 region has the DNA TGCGCCAGCAGCCAAGCTGTAGACATCTATGGCTACACCTTC.

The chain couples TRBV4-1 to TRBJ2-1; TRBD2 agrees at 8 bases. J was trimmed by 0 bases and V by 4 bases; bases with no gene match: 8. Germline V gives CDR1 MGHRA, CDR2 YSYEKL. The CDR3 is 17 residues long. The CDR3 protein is CASSLHRGGSSYNEQFF. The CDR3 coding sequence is TGCGCCAGCAGCCTCCACCGGGGGGGGAGCTCCTACAATGAGCAGTTCTTC.

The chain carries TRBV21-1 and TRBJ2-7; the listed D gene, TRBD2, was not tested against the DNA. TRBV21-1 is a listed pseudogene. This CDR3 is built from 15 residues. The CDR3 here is CASTTIPALYHEQYF. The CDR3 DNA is TGTGCCAGCACCACTATCCCCGCCTTGTACCACGAGCAGTACTTC.

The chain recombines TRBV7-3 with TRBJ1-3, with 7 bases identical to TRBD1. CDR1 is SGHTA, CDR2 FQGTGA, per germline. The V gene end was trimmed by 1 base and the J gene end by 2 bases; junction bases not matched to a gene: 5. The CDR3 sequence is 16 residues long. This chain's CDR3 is CASSLNRGRAGNTIYF. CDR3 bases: TGTGCCAGCAGCTTAAACAGGGGAAGGGCTGGAAACACCATATATTTT.

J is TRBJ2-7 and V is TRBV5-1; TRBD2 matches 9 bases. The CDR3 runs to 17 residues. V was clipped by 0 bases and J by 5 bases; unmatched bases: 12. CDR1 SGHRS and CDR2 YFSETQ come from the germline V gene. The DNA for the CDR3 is TGCGCCAGCAGCTTGGCGGCCTTGGTAGCGGGAGTAAACGAGCAGTACTTC. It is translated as CASSLAALVAGVNEQYF.

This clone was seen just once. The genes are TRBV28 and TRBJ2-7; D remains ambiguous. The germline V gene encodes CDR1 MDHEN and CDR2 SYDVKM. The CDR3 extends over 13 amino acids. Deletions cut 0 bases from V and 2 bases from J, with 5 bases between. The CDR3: CASSLWSAYEQYF. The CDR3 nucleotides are TGTGCCAGCAGTTTATGGTCTGCCTACGAGCAGTACTTC.

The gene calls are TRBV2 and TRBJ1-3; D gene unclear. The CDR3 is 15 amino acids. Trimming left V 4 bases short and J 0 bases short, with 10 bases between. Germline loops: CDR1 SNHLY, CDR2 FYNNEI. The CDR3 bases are TGTGCCAGCAGTGCAAACAGCCTCTCTGGAAACACCATATATTTT. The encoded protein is CASSANSLSGNTIYF.

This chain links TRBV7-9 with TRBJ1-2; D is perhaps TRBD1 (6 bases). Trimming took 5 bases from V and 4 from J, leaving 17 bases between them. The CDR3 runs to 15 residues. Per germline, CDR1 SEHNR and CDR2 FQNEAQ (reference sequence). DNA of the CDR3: TGTGCCAGCAGCCTTGGAGGGGGGGCCGGCTATGGCTACACCTTC. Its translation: CASSLGGGAGYGYTF.

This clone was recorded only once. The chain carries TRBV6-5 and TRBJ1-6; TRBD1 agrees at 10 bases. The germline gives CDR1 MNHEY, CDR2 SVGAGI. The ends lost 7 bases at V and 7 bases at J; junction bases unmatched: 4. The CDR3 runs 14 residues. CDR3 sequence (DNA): TGTGCCAGCACCCCGGACAGGGGGAATTCACCCCTCCACTTT. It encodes CASTPDRGNSPLHF.

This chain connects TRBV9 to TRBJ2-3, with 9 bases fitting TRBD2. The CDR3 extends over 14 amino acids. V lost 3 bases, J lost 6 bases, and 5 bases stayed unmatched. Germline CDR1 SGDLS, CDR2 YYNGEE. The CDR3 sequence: CASSETSGWDTQYF. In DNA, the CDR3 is TGTGCCAGCAGCGAGACTAGCGGATGGGATACGCAGTATTTT.

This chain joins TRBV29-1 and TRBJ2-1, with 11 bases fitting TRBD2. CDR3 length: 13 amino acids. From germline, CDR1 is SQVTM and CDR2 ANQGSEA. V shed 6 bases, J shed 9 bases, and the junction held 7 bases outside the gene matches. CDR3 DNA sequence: TGCAGCGTCGGGCTAGCGGGAGGTATTGAGCAGTTCTTC. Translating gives CSVGLAGGIEQFF.

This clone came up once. Here the CDR3 DNA reads TGTGCCAGCAGTGACCTCGACCGGTTAGGGGACATGAACACTGAAGCTTTCTTT. Amino acids: CASSDLDRLGDMNTEAFF. This chain joins TRBV6-1 and TRBJ1-1; tentative D call: TRBD1 (6 bases). Trimming shortened V by 3 bases and J by 0 bases, and 20 bases separated the two germline ends. Per the germline V gene, CDR1 is MNHNS and CDR2 is SASEGT. CDR3 length: 18 residues.

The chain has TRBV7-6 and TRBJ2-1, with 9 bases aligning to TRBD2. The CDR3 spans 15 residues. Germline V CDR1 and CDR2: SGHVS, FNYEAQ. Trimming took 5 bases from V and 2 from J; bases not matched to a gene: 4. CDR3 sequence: CASSLLAGAYNEQFF. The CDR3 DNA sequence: TGTGCCAGCAGCCTATTAGCGGGAGCCTACAATGAGCAGTTCTTC.